Following are 23 T cell receptor beta chains from one sample sequenced in a study of blood T cell repertoires in COVID-19. Sequencing was performed with immunoSEQ multiplex PCR; in TCRdb, only in-frame clones are kept and a portion is missing. The data contain tens of thousands of clones, 79% of them singletons. Sequences were obtained from peripheral blood. Receptors originate from a woman of 80 years or more with active or convalescent COVID-19.

This clone was detected only a few times. The rearrangement joins TRBV14 to TRBJ2-7; 9 bases are shared with TRBD1. Germline V gene sequence: CDR1 SGHDN, CDR2 FVKESK. CDR3 size: 15 residues. V shed 1 base, J shed 3 bases, and the junction held 4 bases outside the gene matches. CDR3 sequence reads: CASSQGKDRGYEQYF. Written as DNA, the CDR3 is TGTGCCAGCAGCCAAGGTAAGGACAGGGGCTACGAGCAGTACTTC.

The chain links TRBV18 to TRBJ2-7; the D gene is possibly TRBD1 (5 bases). The CDR3 length is 16 residues. Germline assignment: CDR1 KGHSH and CDR2 LQKENI. V was shortened by 0 bases and J by 2 bases, with 14 bases between the two germline ends. The CDR3 coding sequence is TGTGCCAGCTCACCACCAATGGGGCTGGGGCCCTACGAGCAGTACTTC. This gives the protein CASSPPMGLGPYEQYF. The entire variable domain, with the rest obtained from reference TRBV18 and TRBJ2-7, is as follows: NAGVMQNPRHLVRRRGQEARLRCSPMKGHSHVYWYRQLPEEGLKFMVYLQKENIIDESGMPKERFSAEFPKEGPSILRIQQVVRGDSAAYFCASSPPMGLGPYEQYFGPGTRLTVT.

The V gene is TRBV18, the J gene TRBJ1-1; a weak D match, TRBD1 (5 bases). Germline-derived CDR1 and CDR2 are KGHSH and LQKENI. The CDR3 extends over 14 amino acids. Trimming cost V 6 bases and J 1 base, with 12 bases left between them. Here the CDR3 reads CASSVAGTNTEAFF. The CDR3 bases are TGTGCCAGCTCGGTTGCGGGGACGAACACTGAAGCTTTCTTT.

The genes are TRBV7-2 and TRBJ2-7; 9 bases are a match to TRBD1. Per the germline V gene, CDR1 is SGHTA and CDR2 is FQGNSA. This CDR3 spans 16 amino acids. The ends lost 6 bases at V and 3 bases at J; junction bases unmatched: 12. CDR3 sequence: CASSRFGQGQGYEQYF. The CDR3 DNA follows: TGTGCCAGCAGTCGATTTGGACAGGGGCAGGGCTACGAGCAGTACTTC.

The V gene is TRBV24-1, the J gene TRBJ1-5; D gene unclear. The germline V and J ends were trimmed by 5 bases and 0 bases, with 7 bases remaining between them. The germline V gene has CDR1 KGHDR and CDR2 SFDVKD. The CDR3 sequence is 14 residues long. The CDR3 region has the DNA TGTGCCACCAGTGGAACCTATAGCAATCAGCCCCAGCATTTT. It codes for CATSGTYSNQPQHF.

This clone was found a few times. This rearrangement joins TRBV7-9 to TRBJ2-3, with a tentative D call TRBD1 (5 bases). The germline CDR1 and CDR2 sequences are SEHNR and FQNEAQ (reference sequence). Trimming shortened V by 3 bases and J by 0 bases, and 16 bases separated the two germline ends. CDR3 length: 17 amino acids. The CDR3 nucleotides read TGTGCCAGCAGCTTCCTCGCGGACATTATTAGCACAGATACGCAGTATTTT. Translation: CASSFLADIISTDTQYF.

This clone showed up just a few times. The rearrangement links TRBV3-1 (or the pseudogene TRBV3-2) to TRBJ1-3; the match to TRBD1 covers 8 bases. Germline V gives CDR1 LGHDT, CDR2 YNNKEL (reference sequence). The V segment lost 9 bases and the J segment 4 bases; nucleotides outside the gene matches: 2. This CDR3 has 12 amino acids. The CDR3 loop is CASGQGGNTIYF. The CDR3 region has the DNA TGTGCCAGTGGACAGGGCGGAAACACCATATATTTT.

The V call is TRBV28, the J call TRBJ2-2; 7 nucleotides line up with TRBD2. V shed 6 bases and J 5 bases; nucleotides not matched to a gene: 6. Germline CDR1 is MDHEN and CDR2 is SYDVKM. The CDR3 has 14 amino acids. The DNA for the CDR3 is TGTGCCAGCAGGGTTGGGGGGGGAACCGGGGAGCTGTTTTTT. It codes for CASRVGGGTGELFF.

This clone turned up a few times. The chain combines TRBV7-9 with TRBJ2-7, with 7 bases aligning to TRBD1. The CDR3 length is 16 residues. V lost 0 bases to trimming and J lost 0 bases; unmatched junction nucleotides: 5. Germline-derived CDR1 and CDR2 are SEHNR and FQNEAQ (reference sequence). The CDR3 DNA follows: TGTGCCAGCAGCTTAGCTAGCAAGGGGGCCTCCTACGAGCAGTACTTC. Amino acid sequence: CASSLASKGASYEQYF. The full variable domain, with the rest looked up from reference TRBV7-9 and TRBJ2-7, is DTGVSQNPRHKITKRGQNVTFRCDPISEHNRLYWYRQTLGQGPEFLTYFQNEAQLEKSRLLSDRFSAERPKGSFSTLEIQRTEQGDSAMYLCASSLASKGASYEQYFGPGTRLTVT.

This clone has just one count. The chain couples TRBV2 to TRBJ1-1; no clear D gene. Germline loops: CDR1 SNHLY, CDR2 FYNNEI. V was pared by 3 bases and J by 1 base, with 6 bases between. CDR3 size: 13 residues. CDR3 in amino acids: CASSDLQNTEAFF. CDR3 coding DNA: TGTGCCAGCAGTGACTTACAGAACACTGAAGCTTTCTTT.

Only one count was recorded for this clone. This chain links TRBV5-8 with TRBJ2-1, with 12 bases that match TRBD2. Germline assignment: CDR1 SGHTS and CDR2 YDEGEE. CDR3 length: 19 residues. J lost 0 bases, V lost 3 bases, and 10 bases had no gene match. The CDR3 DNA reads as TGTGCCAGCAGCTACGTTGGTAAGACTAGCGGGGGCTCCTACAATGAGCAGTTCTTC. The encoded protein is CASSYVGKTSGGSYNEQFF.

The CDR3: CATSRTGGGRGFLTGELFF. CDR3 nucleotide sequence: TGTGCCACCAGCAGGACCGGGGGCGGGAGGGGTTTTTTGACCGGGGAGCTGTTTTTT. The genes are TRBV15 and TRBJ2-2; TRBD2 matches 9 bases. Germline trimming cut 3 bases from V and 5 bases from J; bases unmatched to any gene: 16. The CDR3 extends over 19 amino acids. Looked up from germline, CDR1 is LNHNV and CDR2 is YYDKDF (reference sequence).

The chain links TRBV13 to TRBJ1-1, with TRBD1 matching over 10 bases. The length of the CDR3 is 18 residues. From germline, CDR1 is PRHDT and CDR2 FYEKMQ (reference sequence). The V gene end was trimmed by 3 bases and the J gene end by 0 bases; junction bases not matched to a gene: 10. CDR3 loop: CASSLDPTGGIVNTEAFF. The DNA of the CDR3 is TGTGCCAGCAGCTTGGACCCGACAGGGGGCATCGTGAACACTGAAGCTTTCTTT. The complete variable domain, with remaining parts taken from reference TRBV13 and TRBJ1-1, reads AAGVIQSPRHLIKEKRETATLKCYPIPRHDTVYWYQQGPGQDPQFLISFYEKMQSDKGSIPDRFSAQQFSDYHSELNMSSLELGDSALYFCASSLDPTGGIVNTEAFFGQGTRLTVV.

J is TRBJ2-5 and V is TRBV24-1; D not certain. V gave up 1 base and J gave up 5 bases, with 7 bases separating them. This CDR3 comprises 13 residues. Germline V gene lookup returns CDR1 KGHDR and CDR2 SFDVKD. The CDR3, as DNA: TGTGCCACCAGTGATTTCTATGTCGAGACCCAGTACTTC. It is translated as CATSDFYVETQYF.

This chain links TRBV6-1 with TRBJ1-3; 8 bases align to TRBD1. The CDR3 spans 14 residues. Germline trimming cut 6 bases from V and 2 bases from J; bases unmatched to any gene: 3. Per germline, CDR1 MNHNS and CDR2 SASEGT. The CDR3 nucleotides read TGTGCCAGCAGGCAGACAGGGGCTGGAAACACCATATATTTT. Translation: CASRQTGAGNTIYF.

This chain uses TRBV7-2 with TRBJ2-7; 7 bases agree with TRBD1. The germline gives CDR1 SGHTA, CDR2 FQGNSA. The CDR3 length is 13 residues. J gave up 2 bases and V 2 bases, and 0 bases lay outside the gene matches. The CDR3 sequence is CASSLQGAYEQYF. DNA for the CDR3: TGTGCCAGCAGCTTACAGGGGGCCTACGAGCAGTACTTC.

CDR3 sequence: CASSFSTRYQFF. CDR3 nucleotide sequence: TGCGCCAGCAGCTTTTCTACTAGGTACCAGTTCTTC. The gene calls are TRBV5-1 and TRBJ2-1; a possible D gene is TRBD2 (5 bases). The V end was cut by 2 bases, the J end by 13 bases, with 13 bases between. CDR1 SGHRS and CDR2 YFSETQ come from the germline V gene. The CDR3 length is 12 residues.

In its sample, this clone was seen a few times. The chain has TRBV5-1 and TRBJ1-6; no clear D. V was pared by 5 bases and J by 3 bases, with 9 bases between. There are 14 residues in the CDR3. Germline CDR1 is SGHRS and CDR2 is YFSETQ. The CDR3 nucleotides read TGCGCCAGCAGATTCGGGGACTATAATTCACCCCTCCACTTT. Translating it yields CASRFGDYNSPLHF.

This clone was found a few times. The rearrangement links TRBV7-8 to TRBJ1-5; D ambiguous. Germline assignment: CDR1 SGHVS and CDR2 FQNEAQ. The V and J ends lost 1 base and 3 bases respectively, with 10 bases between them. The CDR3 runs to 15 residues. Here the CDR3 DNA reads TGTGCCAGCAGCTTAGGGCGGAGGCCCAATCAGCCCCAGCATTTT. Its protein is CASSLGRRPNQPQHF.

This clone came up a few times. The chain employs TRBV5-1 and TRBJ1-1; D gene ambiguous. Germline loops: CDR1 SGHRS, CDR2 YFSETQ. V was pared by 6 bases and J by 2 bases, with 14 bases between. This CDR3 has 14 amino acids. Here the CDR3 reads CASTREAVNTEAFF. The DNA for the CDR3 is TGCGCCAGCACGAGGGAGGCAGTCAACACTGAAGCTTTCTTT.

A few counts support this clone. The chain couples TRBV5-1 to TRBJ1-2; D unresolved. Trimming took 0 bases from V and 1 from J, leaving 10 bases between them. Germline V gene lookup returns CDR1 SGHRS and CDR2 YFSETQ. The CDR3 runs 15 residues. CDR3 DNA: TGCGCCAGCAGCTTGGGTCCGGGGTTTAACTATGGCTACACCTTC. This translates into CASSLGPGFNYGYTF.

The chain has TRBV5-1 and TRBJ1-4, with D possibly TRBD1 on 5 matching bases. CDR1 and CDR2 from the germline V gene are SGHRS and YFSETQ. The length of the CDR3 is 17 residues. V was shortened by 0 bases and J by 3 bases, with 15 bases between the two germline ends. CDR3 residues: CASSLEGRVAANEKLFF. In nucleotides, the CDR3 is TGCGCCAGCAGCTTGGAGGGCAGGGTGGCGGCTAATGAAAAACTGTTTTTT. Drawing the rest from reference TRBV5-1 and TRBJ1-4, the complete variable domain is KAGVTQTPRYLIKTRGQQVTLSCSPISGHRSVSWYQQTPGQGLQFLFEYFSETQRNKGNFPGRFSGRQFSNSRSEMNVSTLELGDSALYLCASSLEGRVAANEKLFFGSGTQLSVL.

The rearrangement uses TRBV21-1 and TRBJ2-7; the table calls TRBD2, which could not be checked here. TRBV21-1 is a known pseudogene. The CDR3 length is 18 residues. DNA for the CDR3: TGTGCCAGCAGCAAAGTAGGGGAGCGGGAGGGTAGCTCCTACGAGCAGTACTTC. It codes for CASSKVGEREGSSYEQYF.